This T cell receptor (beta chain) was documented in a study of radiotherapy plus CTLA-4 blockade in lung cancer (dated by TCRdb to the late 2010s). Study-level background: Objective responses occurred in 15% to 20% of enrolled patients, and just over 30% achieved disease control. Results the study describes overall, beyond this receptor: The strongest predictors of response, as reported, were early dynamic changes in blood T cell clones along with a rise in serum interferon-beta after radiation. TCR clones derived from tumors expanded in peripheral blood after treatment with radiotherapy and ipilimumab.

The method was the immunoSEQ multiplex PCR assay. The table comes from immuneACCESS by way of TCRdb, which keeps in-frame sequences with V and J called. Part of the clones is missing from these tables; in studies checked, under half for an unresolved V gene and the rest for unknown reasons. The sample yields roughly 98,000 clones; around 81% were counted once. The ten largest clones capture more than 12% of the sample. From the cysteine up to the phenylalanine, the CDR3 has a length of 13 residues. Of all the DNA, just the CDR3 is kept, 39 bases in frame from base 1. Per the germline V gene, SGHVS is the CDR1 and FNYEAQ is the CDR2. V is pared back by 4 bases and J by 5 bases, with 9 bases lying between the germline termini. On this clone itself: Which antigen it targets is not known. Base quality data are lacking; no much larger clone is found one base away.

The study tested focal radiation therapy combined with CTLA-4 blockade (ipilimumab) in patients with chemo-refractory metastatic non-small-cell lung cancer. Sequenced material: peripheral blood, taken from a patient treated with radiotherapy plus ipilimumab. The V gene is TRBV7-6 and the J gene is TRBJ1-5; the D gene lacks a confident call. The TCR was taken from a human donor with non-small cell lung cancer that progressed on radiotherapy plus ipilimumab. The nucleotide sequence reads TGTGCCAGCAGCTCGGGATGGGATCAGCCCCAGCATTTT. Translation gives CASSSGWDQPQHF.